The 24 T cell receptor beta chains in this list originate from one sample, sequenced in a study of T cell repertoires in aging, cancer and after chemotherapy. The template was genomic DNA from peripheral blood, not RNA. Multiplex touch-down PCR with TRB-A/B primers amplified rearranged V-D-J TRB sequences. TCRdb called the multiplex PCR reads again in MiXCR, with one record for every CDR3 protein. Of 12,000 or so distinct CDR3 sequences listed, approximately 30% are singletons. Sequenced: blood. Source of these receptors: a human donor in good health. The donor label of this sample is uncertain.

The chain combines TRBV6-5 with TRBJ1-4, with D tentatively TRBD1 (5 bases). Looked up from germline, CDR1 is MNHEY and CDR2 is SVGAGI. This CDR3 comprises 15 residues. V was cut by 0 bases and J by 8 bases, with 13 bases left in between. The CDR3 here is CASSYSGGGIEKLFF. The CDR3 nucleotides read TGTGCCAGCAGTTACTCGGGGGGGGGTATCGAAAAACTGTTTTTT.

This clonotype was detected once. This chain joins TRBV20-1 and TRBJ2-2; perhaps TRBD2 as D (5 bases). This CDR3 region has 14 residues. Trimming took 3 bases from V and 7 from J, leaving 15 bases between them. Germline CDR1 is DFQATT and CDR2 is SNEGSKA (reference sequence). As DNA, the CDR3 is TGCAGTGCTAGTCGGTCCGGGAACGACGGGGAGCTGTTTTTT. As protein: CSASRSGNDGELFF.

This clonotype ranks as medium-sized. A junction boundary mismatches the germline segment, possibly from a read error. This sequence joins TRBV27 and TRBJ2-3; 9 bases are shared with TRBD1. Germline values: CDR1 MNHEY, CDR2 SMNVEV (reference sequence). The CDR3 sequence is 11 residues long. CDR3 protein: CASSATGQGYF. CDR3 coding DNA: TGTGCCAGCAGCGCTACCGGACAGGGGTACTTT.

This clonotype was seen a single time. This could be a read error, since a much larger clone is one nucleotide away. The rearrangement joins TRBV11-1 to TRBJ2-1, with a weak D call TRBD1 (6 bases). Per the germline V gene, CDR1 is SGHAT and CDR2 is FQDESV (reference sequence). The CDR3 is made up of 12 amino acids. V lost 11 bases, J lost 8 bases, and 16 bases lay in between. Here the CDR3 reads CAVYRESHEQFF. The CDR3 bases are TGTGCCGTTTACAGGGAGTCGCATGAGCAGTTCTTC.

This clonotype was observed a handful of times. The chain couples TRBV30 to TRBJ1-5, with D perhaps matching TRBD1 (6 bases). Per germline, CDR1 GTSNPN and CDR2 SVGIG (reference sequence). The CDR3 covers 14 residues. Trimming shortened V by 5 bases and J by 7 bases, and 18 bases separated the two germline ends. The CDR3 sequence is CAWAGKGDWQPQHF. As DNA, the CDR3 is TGTGCCTGGGCCGGGAAGGGGGATTGGCAGCCCCAGCATTTT.

The chain links TRBV7-6 to TRBJ2-6; D is undetermined. CDR3 length equals 16 residues. Per germline, CDR1 SGHVS and CDR2 FNYEAQ. V was clipped by 5 bases and J by 2 bases, with 13 bases between them. The CDR3 bases are TGTGCCAGCAGCCGCGCTTCGGTACCTGGGGCCAACGTCCTGACTTTC. It specifies CASSRASVPGANVLTF.

This chain connects TRBV5-5 to TRBJ2-7; unclear D gene. In germline, CDR1 is SGHKS, CDR2 YYEKEE (reference sequence). The length of the CDR3 is 15 residues. Between the trimmed V and J ends, which lost 3 bases and 2 bases, there was a span of 15 bases. CDR3 amino acids: CASSWQKGDTYEQYF. The CDR3 coding sequence is TGTGCCAGCAGCTGGCAAAAGGGCGATACCTACGAGCAGTACTTC.

The chain has TRBV6-1 and TRBJ1-6, with D unresolved. Germline-derived CDR1 and CDR2 are MNHNS and SASEGT. The CDR3 is made up of 12 amino acids. The germline V and J ends were trimmed by 8 bases and 7 bases, with 9 bases remaining between them. CDR3 amino acids: CASQTHNSPLHF. DNA of the CDR3: TGTGCCAGCCAGACCCACAATTCACCCCTCCACTTT.

This clonotype rates as medium-sized (0.01 to 0.1%). The chain uses TRBV19 and TRBJ1-2; TRBD1 is a possible D gene (5 bases). This CDR3 contains 17 residues. Germline V gene sequence: CDR1 LNHDA, CDR2 SQIVND (reference sequence). V was shortened by 7 bases and J by 7 bases, with 28 bases between the two germline ends. CDR3 in DNA: TGTGCCAGTACGCAGTGGGGGAGGGAGGGGCATGGTGTTGGCTACACCTTC. Amino acids: CASTQWGREGHGVGYTF. The whole variable domain, remainder taken from reference TRBV19 and TRBJ1-2, is DGGITQSPKYLFRKEGQNVTLSCEQNLNHDAMYWYRQDPGQGLRLIYYSQIVNDFQKGDIAEGYSVSREKKESFPLTVTSAQKNPTAFYLCASTQWGREGHGVGYTFGSGTRLTVV.

The sample holds a few counts of this clonotype. The chain recombines TRBV27 with TRBJ1-2; 10 positions agree with TRBD1. Germline assignment: CDR1 MNHEY and CDR2 SMNVEV (reference sequence). The junction had 8 bases not matched to a gene; V was cut back by 4 bases and J by 3 bases. CDR3 size: 16 residues. CDR3 bases: TGTGCCAGCAGTTGGGACAGGGGCAGTAGATACTATGGCTACACCTTC. It yields the protein CASSWDRGSRYYGYTF.

In the case of this clonotype: This is likely a read error, given that the CDR3 carries no conserved phenylalanine or tryptophan at its end. No DNA is shown, since the ends of the CDR3 on it are uncertain; the CDR3 is the one TCRdb lists. The J gene is TRBJ2-1, the V gene TRBV6-1; no DNA check was done on the table's D call, TRBD1. Germline CDR1 MNHNS, CDR2 SASEGT. The CDR3 has 16 amino acids, counting both end residues. CDR3 protein: CASSEARVEIGQGRFI.

This clonotype is labeled medium-sized. CDR3 coding DNA: TGCAGCGTTAACGGCAGGAGCACAGATACGCAGTATTTT. Amino acid sequence: CSVNGRSTDTQYF. The V call is TRBV29-1, the J call TRBJ2-3; no clear D. The V gene lost 5 bases and the J gene lost 0 bases, with 9 bases spanning the gap. There are 13 residues in the CDR3. In germline, CDR1 is SQVTM, CDR2 ANQGSEA.

The rearrangement uses TRBV20-1 and TRBJ2-1; no firm D call. CDR3 length equals 13 residues. V lost 2 bases and J lost 6, with 11 bases in between. CDR1 is DFQATT and CDR2 is SNEGSKA in the germline V gene (reference sequence). CDR3 residues: CSARIKNCNEQFF. CDR3 nucleotides: TGCAGTGCTAGAATCAAAAACTGCAATGAGCAGTTCTTC.

V and J are TRBV18 and TRBJ1-2; TRBD1 matches 7 bases. J was trimmed by 7 bases and V by 4 bases; bases with no gene match: 12. Germline CDR1 and CDR2: KGHSH and LQKENI. CDR3 length: 15 residues. The CDR3 loop reads CASSRGTALTGGYTF. The CDR3 DNA reads as TGTGCCAGCTCACGCGGGACAGCCTTAACTGGTGGCTACACCTTC. The full variable domain, in which reference TRBV18 and TRBJ1-2 provide the parts outside the CDR3, is NAGVMQNPRHLVRRRGQEARLRCSPMKGHSHVYWYRQLPEEGLKFMVYLQKENIIDESGMPKERFSAEFPKEGPSILRIQQVVRGDSAAYFCASSRGTALTGGYTFGSGTRLTVV.

This clonotype showed up just a few times. This chain links TRBV6-1 with TRBJ2-7; 7 positions match TRBD1. V lost 4 bases, J lost 5 bases, and 8 bases stayed unmatched. Per the germline V gene, CDR1 is MNHNS and CDR2 is SASEGT. This CDR3 contains 14 residues. The CDR3 protein is CASSGLQGSNEQYF. As DNA, the CDR3 is TGTGCCAGCAGTGGCCTACAGGGGAGCAACGAGCAGTACTTC.

This chain uses TRBV5-1 with TRBJ2-2, with D possibly being TRBD2 (6 bases). V lost 0 bases and J lost 3, with 12 bases in between. Germline lookup yields CDR1 SGHRS and CDR2 YFSETQ. The CDR3 covers 16 residues. CDR3 DNA: TGCGCCAGCAGCTTGGCCGCGGGGTCGGACACCGGGGAGCTGTTTTTT. Amino acid sequence: CASSLAAGSDTGELFF.

This clonotype was found once. V is TRBV6-4 and J is TRBJ2-3; TRBD2 matches at 9 bases. Losses at the gene ends were 5 bases for V and 2 bases for J; bases not matched to a gene: 8. The CDR3 has 16 residues. Per the germline V gene, CDR1 is MRHNA and CDR2 is SNTAGT. CDR3: CASSTPLAGITDTQYF. CDR3 DNA sequence: TGTGCCAGCAGTACCCCCCTAGCGGGGATCACAGATACGCAGTATTTT.

This chain joins TRBV5-1 and TRBJ1-2, with 7 bases that match TRBD1. The CDR3 contains 14 residues. Germline assignment: CDR1 SGHRS and CDR2 YFSETQ. With 4 bases clipped from V and 6 bases from J, the junction kept 9 bases outside the gene matches. The CDR3: CASSPGQLKDGYTF. The CDR3 bases are TGCGCCAGCAGCCCGGGACAGCTGAAGGATGGCTACACCTTC. The full variable domain, its missing parts supplied by reference TRBV5-1 and TRBJ1-2, is KAGVTQTPRYLIKTRGQQVTLSCSPISGHRSVSWYQQTPGQGLQFLFEYFSETQRNKGNFPGRFSGRQFSNSRSEMNVSTLELGDSALYLCASSPGQLKDGYTFGSGTRLTVV.

This clonotype was seen more than once but under ten times. This sequence joins TRBV5-6 and TRBJ1-4; no reliable D call. This CDR3 contains 18 residues. V lost 2 bases and J 4 bases, leaving 21 bases between the germline ends. In germline, CDR1 is SGHDT, CDR2 YYEEEE. Here the CDR3 reads CASSFNQAFPRGNEKLFF. In DNA, the CDR3 is TGTGCCAGCAGCTTTAATCAGGCCTTCCCGCGGGGTAATGAAAAACTGTTTTTT.

The gene calls are TRBV20-1 and TRBJ2-3; 11 positions agree with TRBD2. CDR3 size: 15 residues. Germline CDR1 DFQATT, CDR2 SNEGSKA (reference sequence). The trim removed 4 bases at V and 2 bases at J, leaving 5 bases unmatched. The CDR3 region has the DNA TGCAGTGCTATCCGACTAGCGGGGCCCACAGATACGCAGTATTTT. Translated: CSAIRLAGPTDTQYF.

The chain joins TRBV12-3 or TRBV12-4 to TRBJ1-2, with 11 bases aligning to TRBD1. The CDR3 sequence is 13 residues long. The V segment lost 6 bases and the J segment 7 bases; nucleotides outside the gene matches: 4. The CDR3 loop reads CASSLDRGLGYTF. DNA for the CDR3: TGTGCCAGCAGCCTGGACAGGGGGCTTGGCTACACCTTC.

This clonotype has a handful of counts. J is TRBJ1-1 and V is TRBV19, with D possibly being TRBD1 (5 bases). The CDR3 is 13 residues long. Per germline, CDR1 LNHDA and CDR2 SQIVND (reference sequence). Between the trimmed V and J ends, which lost 5 bases and 6 bases, there was a span of 13 bases. CDR3: CASSPGPIPEAFF. CDR3 nucleotides: TGTGCCAGTAGTCCGGGGCCGATACCTGAAGCTTTCTTT.

The gene calls are TRBV5-4 and TRBJ2-3; 10 bases align to TRBD2. Germline V gene sequence: CDR1 SGHNT, CDR2 YYREEE (reference sequence). Trimming removed 2 bases from V and 0 bases from J; junction bases left unmatched: 0. The CDR3 sequence is 15 residues long. CDR3 nucleotides: TGTGCCAGCAGCTTACTAGCGGGGAGCACAGATACGCAGTATTTT. Translating gives CASSLLAGSTDTQYF.

Note on this clonotype: A much larger clone lies a single base off, so this may be a read error. V is TRBV18 and J is TRBJ2-7; D is unresolved. V was trimmed by 2 bases and J by 1 base, leaving 9 bases between them. CDR3 length: 14 residues. Germline-derived CDR1 and CDR2 are KGHSH and LQKENI. As DNA, the CDR3 is TGTGCCAGCTCACCATTATTCAGTTCCTACGAGCAGTACTTC. Translating gives CASSPLFSSYEQYF.